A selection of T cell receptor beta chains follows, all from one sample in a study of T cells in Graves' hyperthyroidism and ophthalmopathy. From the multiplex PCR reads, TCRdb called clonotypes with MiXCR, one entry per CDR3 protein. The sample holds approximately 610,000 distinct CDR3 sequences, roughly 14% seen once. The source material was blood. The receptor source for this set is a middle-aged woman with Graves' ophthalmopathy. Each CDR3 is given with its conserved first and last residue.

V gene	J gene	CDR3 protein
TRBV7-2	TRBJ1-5	CASSLVYDQPQHF
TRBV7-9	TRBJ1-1	CASSPKGGNTEAFF
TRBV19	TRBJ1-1	CASSIQGDSTEAFF
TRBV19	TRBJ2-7	CASSRGGDSYEQYF
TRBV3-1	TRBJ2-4	CASSQGELAKNIQYF
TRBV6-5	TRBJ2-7	CASSRSLGGYEQYF
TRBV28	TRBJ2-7	CASRGTEGPHEQYF
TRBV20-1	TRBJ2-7	CSARDFGSFSEQYF
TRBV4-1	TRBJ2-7	CASSIPSASSYEQYF
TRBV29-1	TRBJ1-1	CSVEEDRVATEAFF
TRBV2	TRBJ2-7	CASSESRATYEQYF
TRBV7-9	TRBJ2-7	CASSLGEFSYEQYF
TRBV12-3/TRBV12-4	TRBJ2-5	CASSFTAVLGRGQYF
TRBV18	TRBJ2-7	CASSPESTGPYEQYF
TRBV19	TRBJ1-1	CASSPLWGDTEAFF
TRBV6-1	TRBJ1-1	CASSEALRTEAFF